This is a list of T cell receptor beta chains from one sample in a study of human CD4 T cells and Enterobacteriaceae. Repertoires were generated with immunoSEQ multiplex PCR, while TCRdb's copy carries only in-frame clones and drops some. The sample holds about 25,000 clones, more than 80% seen once. The specimen was memory CD4+ T cells from blood. Receptors were obtained from a human donor in good health. Each CDR3 is given with its conserved first and last residue. A D gene is named only where the DNA matches it firmly. Size tells how often a clone was seen (once, few, many) or the class of an expanded clone, and some rows leave it out.

clone_size j_call v_call d_call cdr3_length cdr3_aa cdr3_nt
NA TRBJ2-5 TRBV5-6 NA 13 CASSLGLQETQYF TGTGCCAGCAGCTTGGGACTACAAGAGACCCAGTACTTC
NA TRBJ1-5 TRBV2 TRBD1 15 CASSGRTGGIQPQHF TGTGCCAGCAGTGGAAGGACAGGGGGGATTCAGCCCCAGCATTTT
NA TRBJ1-5 TRBV27 TRBD1 14 CASSNRGRDQPQHF TGTGCCAGCAGCAACAGGGGCAGGGATCAGCCCCAGCATTTT
once TRBJ1-2 TRBV30 NA 12 CAWSVPGLSYTF TGTGCCTGGAGTGTACCGGGGTTGAGCTACACCTTC
NA TRBJ1-2 TRBV4-1 NA 15 CASSQTLLGTDGYTF TGCGCCAGCAGCCAGACCCTCTTGGGGACGGATGGCTACACCTTC
NA TRBJ1-1 TRBV7-3 NA 13 CASSSQMNTEAFF TGTGCCAGCAGCTCTCAGATGAACACTGAAGCTTTCTTT
NA TRBJ1-2 TRBV7-9 NA 14 CASSLETKNYGYTF TGTGCCAGCAGCTTAGAGACAAAGAACTATGGCTACACCTTC
NA TRBJ1-3 TRBV27 NA 15 CASSFRYSSGNTIYF TGTGCCAGCAGTTTCCGGTACTCCTCTGGAAACACCATATATTTT
NA TRBJ2-3 TRBV30 TRBD1 17 CAWSANRDRGISGTQYF TGTGCCTGGAGCGCAAACCGGGACAGGGGGATTAGTGGTACGCAGTATTTT
NA TRBJ2-3 TRBV14 NA 16 CASSQVRPVGADTQYF TGTGCCAGCAGCCAAGTCAGACCCGTTGGCGCAGATACGCAGTATTTT
NA TRBJ2-7 TRBV6-5 TRBD1 15 CASSLFGQGSYEQYF TGTGCCAGCAGTTTATTCGGACAGGGCTCCTACGAGCAGTACTTC
few TRBJ2-5 TRBV9 TRBD2 15 CASSVELAGVETQYF TGTGCCAGCAGCGTAGAGCTAGCGGGAGTGGAGACCCAGTACTTC
NA TRBJ2-2 TRBV18 NA 15 CASSPRVVGGGELFF TGTGCCAGCTCACCACGAGTCGTCGGGGGCGGGGAGCTGTTTTTT
NA TRBJ2-1 TRBV7-3 NA 13 CASSSSRDNEQFF TGTGCCAGCAGCTCCAGTAGGGACAATGAGCAGTTCTTC
NA TRBJ2-6 TRBV18 TRBD1 16 CASSPDRGSGANVLTF TGTGCCAGCTCACCGGACAGGGGCTCTGGGGCCAACGTCCTGACTTTC
NA TRBJ2-1 TRBV7-9 TRBD2 16 CASSLQGTSGGNEQFF TGTGCCAGCAGCCTCCAAGGGACTAGCGGGGGTAATGAGCAGTTCTTC
once TRBJ2-7 TRBV27 TRBD2 14 CASSSSGVSYEQYF TGTGCCAGCAGTTCTAGCGGGGTTTCCTACGAGCAGTACTTC
NA TRBJ1-5 TRBV19 NA 17 CASMGGGASYSNQPQHF TGTGCCAGTATGGGGGGGGGAGCCAGTTATAGCAATCAGCCCCAGCATTTT
few TRBJ1-4 TRBV4-1 TRBD1 19 CASSQGPVTGGRTNEKLFF TGCGCCAGCAGCCAAGGCCCGGTGACAGGGGGCAGGACTAATGAAAAACTGTTTTTT
NA TRBJ2-3 TRBV10-2 TRBD2 16 CASKRTSVRGTDTQYF TGCGCCAGCAAGAGAACTAGCGTCCGAGGTACAGATACGCAGTATTTT
NA TRBJ2-3 TRBV25-1 TRBD2 13 CASSVAGTDTQYF TGTGCCAGCAGTGTAGCGGGAACAGATACGCAGTATTTT
NA TRBJ1-5 TRBV19 NA 15 CASSTDAGELQPQHF TGTGCCAGTAGCACGGACGCCGGGGAACTGCAGCCCCAGCATTTT
NA TRBJ1-2 TRBV4-2 NA 15 CASSQDATGRSGYTF TGTGCCAGCAGCCAAGATGCAACAGGGCGGAGCGGCTACACCTTC
NA TRBJ2-1 TRBV11-3 TRBD2 13 CASSLEVAGEQFF TGTGCCAGCAGCTTAGAGGTAGCGGGAGAGCAGTTCTTC
NA TRBJ2-3 TRBV25-1 TRBD1 15 CASSGTGKNHNTQYF TGTGCCAGCAGTGGGACAGGGAAGAACCACAATACGCAGTATTTT
NA TRBJ1-2 TRBV15 TRBD1 11 CATGQGYGYTF TGTGCCACCGGACAGGGGTATGGCTACACCTTC
NA TRBJ2-1 TRBV19 NA 14 CASSIDRWDNEQFF TGTGCCAGTAGTATAGACCGGTGGGACAATGAGCAGTTCTTC
once TRBJ2-2 TRBV19 TRBD2 15 CASRKREGYTGELFF TGTGCCAGTAGAAAACGGGAGGGCTACACCGGGGAGCTGTTTTTT
once TRBJ2-2 TRBV6-1 TRBD1 15 CASSPGTGNTGELFF TGTGCCAGCAGTCCCGGGACAGGGAACACCGGGGAGCTGTTTTTT
NA TRBJ2-3 TRBV6-1 NA 19 CASSDLTIGGTALTDTQYF TGTGCCAGCAGTGATCTAACTATCGGGGGGACAGCCCTCACAGATACGCAGTATTTT
NA TRBJ2-3 TRBV6-1 NA 14 CATLRPPYGDTQYF TGTGCCACCCTAAGGCCTCCCTACGGGGATACGCAGTATTTT
NA TRBJ2-7 TRBV2 NA 10 CASNSYEQYF TGTGCCAGCAACTCCTACGAGCAGTACTTC
NA TRBJ2-3 TRBV7-9 TRBD2 15 CASSRGLAGIDTQYF TGTGCCAGCAGCCGTGGACTAGCGGGAATAGATACGCAGTATTTT
NA TRBJ2-7 TRBV5-6 NA 15 CASSLLGTETYEQYF TGTGCCAGCAGCTTGTTAGGGACGGAGACCTACGAGCAGTACTTC
NA TRBJ2-1 TRBV5-1 TRBD1 16 CASSAPGTGSRVEQFF TGCGCCAGCAGCGCACCCGGGACAGGGTCTCGGGTTGAGCAGTTCTTC
NA TRBJ1-1 TRBV5-1 NA 15 CALPLRAGPNTEAFF TGCGCCCTACCCTTGAGGGCGGGACCGAACACTGAAGCTTTCTTT
NA TRBJ2-7 TRBV6-5 TRBD1 15 CASSYGTGRSYEQYF TGTGCCAGCAGTTACGGGACAGGGCGTTCCTACGAGCAGTACTTC
NA TRBJ2-1 TRBV5-4 TRBD2 16 CASSLDGAGGLREQFF TGTGCCAGCAGCTTGGATGGGGCGGGGGGGCTGCGTGAGCAGTTCTTC
NA TRBJ1-3 TRBV28 NA 13 CASSLDSGNTIYF TGTGCCAGCAGTTTAGACTCTGGAAACACCATATATTTT
NA TRBJ1-6 TRBV19 NA 15 CASRGGGSYNSPLHF TGTGCCAGTAGGGGTGGCGGGTCCTATAATTCACCCCTCCACTTT